Below, 8 T cell receptor beta chains from the same sample are listed, as sequenced in a study of metastatic and nonmetastatic thyroid tumors. TCRdb re-analyzed the PCR reads using MiXCR. The data contain approximately 30,000 clones, 3.7% of them singletons. Thyroid surgery took place with no prior treatment in any patient. The source material was blood. These TCRs come from a male donor with papillary thyroid cancer or a benign thyroid nodule (not recorded which). Some clones in this sample may be carry-over from other donors' samples.

This clone was recorded many times. This clone may be a read error of a much larger clone one base away. Written as DNA, the CDR3 is TGTGCCACCAGTAAGACAGGGGGCGCCTACAATGGGCAGTTCTTC. It specifies CATSKTGGAYNGQFF. The J gene is TRBJ2-1, the V gene TRBV24-1; 10 bases match TRBD1. The germline CDR1 and CDR2 sequences are KGHDR and SFDVKD. This CDR3 contains 15 residues.

This clone was detected a few times. The chain carries TRBV6-1 and TRBJ2-7, with a possible D match to TRBD2 (5 bases). Trimming removed 3 bases from V and 7 bases from J, with 13 bases in between. The CDR3 is 13 amino acids. CDR1 MNHNS and CDR2 SASEGT come from the germline V gene. The CDR3 sequence: CASSERLTGEQYF. In nucleotides, the CDR3 is TGTGCCAGCAGTGAGCGGTTGACGGGGGAGCAGTACTTC.

This clone is classed as medium-sized. The rearrangement joins TRBV12-3 or TRBV12-4 to TRBJ1-2; possibly TRBD1 for D (6 bases). There are 15 residues in the CDR3. Trimming removed 4 bases at V and 4 bases at J, with 16 bases between. The DNA of the CDR3 is TGTGCCAGCAGTTCCCAGGGGTCGCTTACCTATGGCTACACCTTC. This sequence encodes CASSSQGSLTYGYTF.

V and J are TRBV6-4 and TRBJ2-1, with D unclear. Germline values: CDR1 MRHNA, CDR2 SNTAGT. The CDR3 runs 16 residues. V was trimmed by 0 bases and J by 3 bases, leaving 12 bases between them. In DNA form, the CDR3 reads TGTGCCAGCAGTGACTCGTCCAGCGTGGACTACAATGAGCAGTTCTTC. This codes for CASSDSSSVDYNEQFF.

This clone was seen repeatedly, ten times or more. The J gene is TRBJ2-7, the V gene TRBV6-5; 9 bases are shared with TRBD1. J gave up 7 bases and V 0 bases, and 4 bases lay outside the gene matches. CDR1 and CDR2 (germline): MNHEY, SVGAGI. This CDR3 has 14 residues. The CDR3 region has the DNA TGTGCCAGCAGTTACTCGCACAGGGGGCTTGAGCAGTACTTC. This encodes CASSYSHRGLEQYF.

This clone has just a few counts. The junction does not match germline at one end; this may be a read error. The V call is TRBV6-4, the J call TRBJ1-1; a weak D match, TRBD1 (6 bases). Germline V gene lookup returns CDR1 MRHNA and CDR2 SNTAGT. CDR3 length: 15 residues. CDR3 loop: CASSYSNRGGAEAFF. Written as DNA, the CDR3 is TGTGCCAGCAGTTACTCGAACCGAGGGGGGGCTGAAGCTTTCTTT.

This clone turned up a few times. The chain uses TRBV27 and TRBJ2-1; no firm D call. Germline CDR1 MNHEY, CDR2 SMNVEV (reference sequence). Trimming removed 1 base from V and 5 bases from J, with 0 bases in between. The CDR3 runs 11 residues. This CDR3 is CASSLYNEQFF. Written as DNA, the CDR3 is TGTGCCAGCAGTTTATACAATGAGCAGTTCTTC.

The J gene is TRBJ2-7, the V gene TRBV28; D is unresolved. Trimming stripped 4 bases from V and 4 bases from J, with 8 bases between. The length of the CDR3 is 12 residues. The germline CDR1 and CDR2 sequences are MDHEN and SYDVKM. CDR3 nucleotide sequence: TGTGCCAGCAGTTCCATCTTATACGAGCAGTACTTC. Translated: CASSSILYEQYF.